The entry that follows covers one TCR beta chain sequence. The sample originates from a study of sequential checkpoint blockade in melanoma. Overall study context: First-line arms were nivolumab then ipilimumab, or the reverse, randomized 1:1.

Method: immunoSEQ multiplex PCR; TCRdb's copy keeps in-frame clones and lacks some. The data contain approximately 5,000 clones, roughly 87% of them singletons. Stated treatment: randomized to nivolumab then ipilimumab (arm A) or the reverse (arm B). PBMC sorting kept live CD3+CD8+ cells without CD19 or CD56. The CDR3 is made up of 16 amino acids. Germline trimming cut 2 bases from V and 2 bases from J; bases unmatched to any gene: 3. The V gene's germline CDR1 is SGHTA and CDR2 FQGNSA. The receptor's source is a human donor with melanoma. The material was CD8+ T cells sorted from blood (inferred from file names), obtained from a patient given nivolumab and ipilimumab in sequence. This chain links TRBV7-2 with TRBJ2-3; 11 bases match TRBD2. The CDR3 protein is CASSLRLAGYTDTQYF. CDR3 DNA: TGTGCCAGCAGCTTACGACTAGCGGGGTACACAGATACGCAGTATTTT. Full variable domain (missing parts from reference TRBV7-2 and TRBJ2-3): GAGVSQSPSNKVTEKGKDVELRCDPISGHTALYWYRQSLGQGLEFLIYFQGNSAPDKSGLPSDRFSAERTGGSVSTLTIQRTQQEDSAVYLCASSLRLAGYTDTQYFGPGTRLTVL.